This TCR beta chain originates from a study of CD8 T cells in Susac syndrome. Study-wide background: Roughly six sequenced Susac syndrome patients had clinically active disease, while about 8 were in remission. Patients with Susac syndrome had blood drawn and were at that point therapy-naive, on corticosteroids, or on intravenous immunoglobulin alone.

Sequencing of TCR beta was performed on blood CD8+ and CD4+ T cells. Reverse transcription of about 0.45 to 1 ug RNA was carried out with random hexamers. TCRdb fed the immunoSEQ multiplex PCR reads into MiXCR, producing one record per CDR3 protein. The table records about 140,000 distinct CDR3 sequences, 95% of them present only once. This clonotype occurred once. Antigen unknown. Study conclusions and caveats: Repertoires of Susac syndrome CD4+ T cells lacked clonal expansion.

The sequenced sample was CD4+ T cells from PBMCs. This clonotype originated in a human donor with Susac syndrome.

The CDR3 reads CASSPGTSGYTDTQYF. CDR3 nucleotide sequence: TGTGCCAGCAGTCCTGGGACTAGCGGATACACAGATACGCAGTATTTT. V and J are TRBV27 and TRBJ2-3; 11 nucleotides align to TRBD2. V lost 5 bases, J lost 2 bases, and 6 bases stayed unmatched. Germline CDR1 reads MNHEY; CDR2 reads SMNVEV (reference sequence). The CDR3 has 16 amino acids.